The 3 T cell receptor beta chains below were found in one sample sequenced in a study of blood T cell repertoires in COVID-19. Repertoires were generated with immunoSEQ multiplex PCR, while TCRdb's copy carries only in-frame clones and drops some. The sample has 110,000 or so clones, 70% to 90% seen once. Sequencing used peripheral blood. All receptors derive from a man in his forties with acute or convalescent COVID-19.

This clone was picked up one time. The chain couples TRBV11-2 to TRBJ2-7; D is possibly TRBD1 (6 bases). Germline V lookup: CDR1 SGHAT, CDR2 FQNNGV. The CDR3 is 14 amino acids. Between the trimmed V and J ends, which lost 8 bases and 3 bases, there was a span of 17 bases. CDR3 nucleotides: TGTGCCAGCTCCCCTAGGGGGAACTTCTACGAGCAGTACTTC. Translating gives CASSPRGNFYEQYF. Looking up the rest from reference TRBV11-2 and TRBJ2-7 gives the full variable domain: EAGVAQSPRYKIIEKRQSVAFWCNPISGHATLYWYQQILGQGPKLLIQFQNNGVVDDSQLPKDRFSAERLKGVDSTLKIQPAKLEDSAVYLCASSPRGNFYEQYFGPGTRLTVT.

The chain carries TRBV21-1 and TRBJ1-6; TRBD1 was called by the table and not checked on the DNA. TRBV21-1 is annotated as a pseudogene. The CDR3 is 16 residues long. DNA for the CDR3: TGTGCCAGCAGCTCTCTAGGGGGACAGTATAATTCACCCCTCCACTTT. It specifies CASSSLGGQYNSPLHF.

This sequence joins TRBV27 and TRBJ1-6; possibly TRBD1 for D (5 bases). Trimming stripped 9 bases from V and 5 bases from J, with 11 bases between. Germline V lookup: CDR1 MNHEY, CDR2 SMNVEV (reference sequence). The CDR3 totals 13 residues. The CDR3: CASRGFHNSPLHF. DNA for the CDR3: TGTGCCAGTAGGGGTTTCCATAATTCACCCCTCCACTTT.